Below, 22 T cell receptor beta chains from the same sample are listed, as sequenced in a study of early T cells in non-severe SARS-CoV-2 infection. Each CDR3 protein gets one entry after TCRdb re-called the 5' RACE reads with MiXCR. This sample carries some 40,000 distinct CDR3 sequences, 3.9% of them seen once, and the ten largest clones take 9% to 10%. Sequenced sample: whole blood. These receptors were obtained from an adult who was a healthcare worker with PCR-confirmed SARS-CoV-2 infection or an uninfected control (not recorded which).

The sample holds many counts of this clonotype. J is TRBJ2-1 and V is TRBV24-1, with 8 positions matching TRBD1. The CDR3 sequence is 13 residues long. Germline V gives CDR1 KGHDR, CDR2 SFDVKD. Trimming at V came to 3 bases and at J to 14 bases, leaving 8 bases not matched to a gene. For the CDR3, the DNA is TGTGCCACCAGTGATATAGGGACAGGCAGGGAGTTCTTC. Protein: CATSDIGTGREFF.

This clonotype occurred a few times. The gene calls are TRBV24-1 and TRBJ2-3; 10 nucleotides line up with TRBD2. The CDR3 runs to 18 residues. V dropped 5 bases and J dropped 0; count of bases not matched to a gene: 10. Germline V gene lookup returns CDR1 KGHDR and CDR2 SFDVKD. CDR3 region: CATSVSAGGTISTDTQYF. The CDR3 DNA follows: TGTGCCACCAGTGTGTCAGCGGGAGGGACCATTAGCACAGATACGCAGTATTTT.

This clonotype was recorded a few times. The V call is TRBV9, the J call TRBJ2-1; D possibly corresponds to TRBD1 (5 bases). The germline V gene encodes CDR1 SGDLS and CDR2 YYNGEE. Trimming removed 4 bases at V and 6 bases at J, with 20 bases between. There are 16 residues in the CDR3. CDR3 sequence: CASSSQGAFPFNEQFF. In nucleotides, the CDR3 is TGTGCCAGCAGCTCTCAAGGGGCGTTTCCCTTCAATGAGCAGTTCTTC.

In this sample, this clonotype turned up many times. The CDR3 region is CASSVEAAYEQFF. The CDR3 nucleotides read TGTGCCAGCAGCGTAGAGGCAGCCTATGAGCAGTTCTTC. The chain employs TRBV9 and TRBJ2-1; D ambiguous. Trimming removed 0 bases at V and 8 bases at J, with 9 bases between. Germline CDR1 is SGDLS and CDR2 is YYNGEE. CDR3 size: 13 residues.

This clonotype occurred many times. V gene TRBV11-2 combines with J gene TRBJ2-1, with 8 nucleotides matching TRBD2. Germline lookup yields CDR1 SGHAT and CDR2 FQNNGV. The CDR3 sequence is 17 residues long. Trimming removed 0 bases from V and 3 bases from J; junction bases left unmatched: 7. CDR3 loop: CASSLEALAGFYNEQFF. CDR3 sequence (DNA): TGTGCCAGCAGCTTAGAAGCCCTAGCGGGCTTCTACAATGAGCAGTTCTTC.

This clonotype has a count of ten or more. This chain links TRBV25-1 with TRBJ2-3; TRBD1 is a possible D gene (6 bases). This CDR3 comprises 15 residues. From germline, CDR1 is MGHDK and CDR2 SYGVNS. V lost 5 bases and J 1 base, leaving 13 bases between the germline ends. CDR3 in amino acids: CASSRDTRGTDTQYF. In nucleotides, the CDR3 is TGTGCCAGCAGTCGGGACACCAGAGGCACAGATACGCAGTATTTT. The variable domain in full, completed from reference TRBV25-1 and TRBJ2-3, reads EADIYQTPRYLVIGTGKKITLECSQTMGHDKMYWYQQDPGMELHLIHYSYGVNSTEKGDLSSESTVSRIRTEHFPLTLESARPSHTSQYLCASSRDTRGTDTQYFGPGTRLTVL.

There are many counts of this clonotype. The junction does not match germline at one end; this may be a read error. This rearrangement joins TRBV7-7 to TRBJ2-1; weak D call: TRBD2 (6 bases). The V gene's germline CDR1 is SSHAT and CDR2 FNYEAQ (reference sequence). This CDR3 has 13 amino acids. CDR3 in DNA: TGTGCTAGCAGCTTAGCCCGGGGGAATGAGCAGTTCTTC. This gives the protein CASSLARGNEQFF.

This chain connects TRBV20-1 to TRBJ2-7; 8 bases agree with TRBD1. V was clipped by 2 bases and J by 5 bases; unmatched bases: 8. CDR1 and CDR2 from the germline V gene are DFQATT and SNEGSKA (reference sequence). The CDR3 has 14 amino acids. CDR3 in DNA: TGCAGTGCTAGAAGGGCACAGGGGGTAAACGAGCAGTACTTC. Its translation is CSARRAQGVNEQYF.

This clonotype was seen repeatedly, ten times or more. The chain has TRBV11-3 and TRBJ2-1, with D unresolved. In germline, CDR1 is SGHNT, CDR2 YENEEA. Deletions cut 5 bases from V and 7 bases from J, with 9 bases between. The CDR3 has 12 residues. The CDR3, as DNA: TGTGCCAGCAGCCCACGATGGAATGAGCAGTTCTTC. It translates to CASSPRWNEQFF.

This clonotype was detected only a few times. This chain uses TRBV11-2 with TRBJ2-2, with 10 bases lining up with TRBD2. The CDR3 loop spans 19 amino acids. Germline loops: CDR1 SGHAT, CDR2 FQNNGV. The V segment lost 3 bases and the J segment 4 bases; nucleotides outside the gene matches: 14. CDR3 residues: CASSFSWASGSLGTGELFF. CDR3 nucleotides: TGTGCCAGCAGCTTCTCCTGGGCTAGCGGGAGTCTGGGCACCGGGGAGCTGTTTTTT. Full variable domain (outside the CDR3, taken from reference TRBV11-2 and TRBJ2-2): EAGVAQSPRYKIIEKRQSVAFWCNPISGHATLYWYQQILGQGPKLLIQFQNNGVVDDSQLPKDRFSAERLKGVDSTLKIQPAKLEDSAVYLCASSFSWASGSLGTGELFFGEGSRLTVL.

This clonotype has at least ten counts. This chain links TRBV7-9 with TRBJ2-1, with a possible D match to TRBD1 (5 bases). The CDR3 consists of 13 residues. Germline assignment: CDR1 SEHNR and CDR2 FQNEAQ (reference sequence). The V end lost 2 bases, the J end lost 8 bases, and 10 bases lay between the germline ends. In nucleotides, the CDR3 is TGTGCCAGCAGCTTAACAGGATCCCATGAGCAGTTCTTC. Amino acid sequence: CASSLTGSHEQFF.

This clonotype was seen repeatedly, ten times or more. The gene calls are TRBV4-3 and TRBJ2-7, with a tentative D call TRBD2 (6 bases). The CDR3 covers 15 residues. Germline CDR1 and CDR2: LGHNA and YSLEER. Trimming stripped 0 bases from V and 3 bases from J, with 12 bases between. The CDR3 nucleotides are TGCGCCAGCAGCCAAGATCTCATGCGGGACTACGAGCAGTACTTC. Encoded protein: CASSQDLMRDYEQYF.

This clonotype appeared many times. The chain carries TRBV10-3 and TRBJ2-1; no clear D gene. V lost 3 bases and J 9 bases, leaving 15 bases between the germline ends. This CDR3 region has 14 residues. Per the germline V gene, CDR1 is ENHRY and CDR2 is SYGVKD. The CDR3 is CAISERNPGREQFF. CDR3 in DNA: TGTGCCATCAGTGAAAGGAACCCCGGGCGTGAGCAGTTCTTC.

The table lists this clonotype with many counts. This rearrangement joins TRBV7-9 to TRBJ1-4, with 8 positions matching TRBD1. This CDR3 contains 17 residues. V lost 3 bases to trimming and J lost 4 bases; unmatched junction nucleotides: 10. The V gene's germline CDR1 is SEHNR and CDR2 FQNEAQ (reference sequence). The CDR3 nucleotides read TGTGCCAGCAGCTTCGCCCGTGGGACAGGAGATAATGAAAAACTGTTTTTT. Translating it yields CASSFARGTGDNEKLFF.

This clonotype occurred many times. J is TRBJ2-1 and V is TRBV9; no definite D call. Germline loops: CDR1 SGDLS, CDR2 YYNGEE. CDR3 length equals 15 residues. Trimming shortened V by 3 bases and J by 2 bases, and 12 bases separated the two germline ends. CDR3 bases: TGTGCCAGCAGCGAATCAGCTGCCACCTACAATGAGCAGTTCTTC. Amino acid sequence: CASSESAATYNEQFF. The entire variable domain, with the rest obtained from reference TRBV9 and TRBJ2-1, is as follows: DSGVTQTPKHLITATGQRVTLRCSPRSGDLSVYWYQQSLDQGLQFLIQYYNGEERAKGNILERFSAQQFPDLHSELNLSSLELGDSALYFCASSESAATYNEQFFGPGTRLTVL.

This clonotype was detected many times. The chain recombines TRBV10-2 with TRBJ1-5; D ambiguous. The germline V gene has CDR1 WSHSY and CDR2 SAAADI. The V end was cut by 0 bases, the J end by 4 bases, with 4 bases between. This CDR3 is 13 amino acids long. The CDR3 bases are TGCGCCAGCAGTGAGTCGTTAAATCAGCCCCAGCATTTT. Translating it yields CASSESLNQPQHF.

This clonotype was recorded at least ten times. V usage is TRBV7-9 and J usage is TRBJ2-1; D remains ambiguous. The V gene's germline CDR1 is SEHNR and CDR2 FQNEAQ (reference sequence). The CDR3 is 14 residues long. V was cut by 5 bases and J by 4 bases, with 12 bases left in between. The CDR3 DNA reads TGTGCCAGCAGCCCCGTGGACGGTTACAATGAGCAGTTCTTC. Residues: CASSPVDGYNEQFF.

This clonotype has ten or more counts. The V and J genes are TRBV7-8 and TRBJ1-6; D uncertain. V was trimmed by 1 base and J by 8 bases, leaving 6 bases between them. Germline V gives CDR1 SGHVS, CDR2 FQNEAQ. The length of the CDR3 is 13 residues. The CDR3 DNA sequence: TGTGCCAGCAGCTTAGTTGGAGATTCACCCCTCCACTTT. Translating it yields CASSLVGDSPLHF.

This clonotype was seen repeatedly, ten times or more. J is TRBJ2-3 and V is TRBV7-2; D is unclear. CDR1 and CDR2 (germline): SGHTA, FQGNSA. The CDR3 loop spans 15 amino acids. Trimming took off 4 bases at V and 2 bases at J, with 13 bases between the two ends. CDR3 residues: CASSSWVRYTDTQYF. The CDR3 DNA follows: TGTGCCAGCAGCTCCTGGGTCCGATACACAGATACGCAGTATTTT.

This clonotype was counted many times. This chain joins TRBV12-3 or TRBV12-4 and TRBJ2-5; D ambiguous. The CDR3 covers 15 residues. V gave up 5 bases and J gave up 2 bases, with 15 bases separating them. DNA for the CDR3: TGTGCCAGCAGTCTTTTAGCAACTCGTCAAGAGACCCAGTACTTC. Amino acids: CASSLLATRQETQYF.

This clonotype was counted a few times. The rearrangement joins TRBV2 to TRBJ2-5; no definite D call. CDR3 length: 10 amino acids. V was shortened by 6 bases and J by 1 base, with 0 bases between the two germline ends. The germline gives CDR1 SNHLY, CDR2 FYNNEI. CDR3 loop: CASSQETQYF. The CDR3 DNA follows: TGTGCCAGCAGCCAAGAGACCCAGTACTTC.

This clonotype was seen ten or more times. The rearrangement uses TRBV11-3 and TRBJ2-2; D remains unclear. The CDR3 runs 13 residues. The ends were cut back, 7 bases at V and 2 bases at J, with 8 bases in the middle. Per the germline V gene, CDR1 is SGHNT and CDR2 is YENEEA. CDR3 residues: CASNTQNTGELFF. The CDR3 nucleotides are TGTGCCAGCAATACCCAAAACACCGGGGAGCTGTTTTTT. Full variable domain (remainder filled in from reference TRBV11-3 and TRBJ2-2): EAGVVQSPRYKIIEKKQPVAFWCNPISGHNTLYWYLQNLGQGPELLIRYENEEAVDDSQLPKDRFSAERLKGVDSTLKIQPAELGDSAVYLCASNTQNTGELFFGEGSRLTVL.